The rows below give T cell receptor beta chains drawn from one sample of a study of monozygotic twins with inflammatory bowel disease. No DNA is given; TCRdb re-called the 5' RACE reads and lists each CDR3 protein once. The sample data list around 150,000 distinct CDR3 sequences. The sequenced sample consisted of blood. These TCRs come from a human donor with ulcerative colitis or Crohn's disease, or a healthy co-twin of an affected twin (not recorded which). Each CDR3 is given with its conserved first and last residue.

J gene: TRBJ2-3; V gene: TRBV4-2; CDR3 protein: CASSQDWQDTQYF
J gene: TRBJ2-7; V gene: TRBV4-3; CDR3 protein: CASSPRVAAYEQYF
J gene: TRBJ2-3; V gene: TRBV14; CDR3 protein: CASSQAASATQYF
J gene: TRBJ2-3; V gene: TRBV9; CDR3 protein: CASSAGRYSTDTQYF
J gene: TRBJ1-2; V gene: TRBV20-1; CDR3 protein: CSARAPVQGQGGGYTF
J gene: TRBJ2-2; V gene: TRBV4-3; CDR3 protein: CASSQAKAGELFF
J gene: TRBJ2-7; V gene: TRBV14; CDR3 protein: CASSPTASGRTDEQYF
J gene: TRBJ2-1; V gene: TRBV25-1; CDR3 protein: CASSLTGYNEQFF
J gene: TRBJ1-5; V gene: TRBV24-1; CDR3 protein: CATSVGRRDQPQHF
J gene: TRBJ2-3; V gene: TRBV6-1; CDR3 protein: CASRDDGTDTQYF
J gene: TRBJ2-2; V gene: TRBV6-5; CDR3 protein: CASSRGEPGELFF
J gene: TRBJ2-5; V gene: TRBV12-3/TRBV12-4; CDR3 protein: CASTERGGQETQYF
J gene: TRBJ2-1; V gene: TRBV28; CDR3 protein: CASSLWGRVNEQFF
J gene: TRBJ1-1; V gene: TRBV5-1; CDR3 protein: CASSRGQGIMNTEAFF
J gene: TRBJ2-1; V gene: TRBV12-3/TRBV12-4; CDR3 protein: CASSLLGTVYNEQFF
J gene: TRBJ2-3; V gene: TRBV20-1; CDR3 protein: CSASSSGTDTQYF
J gene: TRBJ2-3; V gene: TRBV5-1; CDR3 protein: CASSFTRDTQYF
J gene: TRBJ2-6; V gene: TRBV29-1; CDR3 protein: CSVEGVGVLTF
J gene: TRBJ1-1; V gene: TRBV10-2; CDR3 protein: CASRWDRGTTEAFF
J gene: TRBJ2-5; V gene: TRBV28; CDR3 protein: CASSLGGLVQETQYF
J gene: TRBJ2-7; V gene: TRBV28; CDR3 protein: CASSSPSGLRDEQYF
J gene: TRBJ2-5; V gene: TRBV7-3; CDR3 protein: CASSPATEFKTQYF
J gene: TRBJ2-4; V gene: TRBV14; CDR3 protein: CASSQGSGLGSKNIQYF
J gene: TRBJ2-1; V gene: TRBV20-1; CDR3 protein: CSAPRGRAGGNEQFF
J gene: TRBJ2-5; V gene: TRBV6-5; CDR3 protein: CASSSSPGQGWETQYF
J gene: TRBJ1-6; V gene: TRBV7-6; CDR3 protein: CASSLDGTGRSSPLHF
J gene: TRBJ2-7; V gene: TRBV5-1; CDR3 protein: CASSLGTSGSYEQYF
J gene: TRBJ2-1; V gene: TRBV27; CDR3 protein: CASSRSGANYNEQFF
J gene: TRBJ1-1; V gene: TRBV5-6; CDR3 protein: CASSPRQGLNTEAFF
J gene: TRBJ1-2; V gene: TRBV5-1; CDR3 protein: CASSHGTGVDGYTF
J gene: TRBJ1-1; V gene: TRBV10-2; CDR3 protein: CTSSASPGAEAFF
J gene: TRBJ1-2; V gene: TRBV6-1; CDR3 protein: CASSEVLLLAILYGYTF
J gene: TRBJ2-7; V gene: TRBV7-2; CDR3 protein: CASSFGLTYEQYF
J gene: TRBJ1-1; V gene: TRBV12-3/TRBV12-4; CDR3 protein: CASSRKGGTEAYF
J gene: TRBJ2-2; V gene: TRBV11-2; CDR3 protein: CASSLISSGSSDTGELFF
J gene: TRBJ1-6; V gene: TRBV3-1; CDR3 protein: CASSQAGINSPLHF
J gene: TRBJ2-6; V gene: TRBV12-3/TRBV12-4; CDR3 protein: CASGTGGTILSGANVLTF
J gene: TRBJ1-6; V gene: TRBV12-3/TRBV12-4; CDR3 protein: CASSIPGRYNSPLHF
J gene: TRBJ2-2; V gene: TRBV7-2; CDR3 protein: CASSFYGTSGMGELFF
J gene: TRBJ2-5; V gene: TRBV28; CDR3 protein: CASSPLSWADTQYF
J gene: TRBJ2-5; V gene: TRBV6-6; CDR3 protein: CASSYSAETQYF
J gene: TRBJ2-3; V gene: TRBV24-1; CDR3 protein: CATSDYGEHPDTQYF
J gene: TRBJ2-3; V gene: TRBV6-2/TRBV6-3; CDR3 protein: CASSPGLVSPDTQYF
J gene: TRBJ1-1; V gene: TRBV5-1; CDR3 protein: CASSSRQGSGNTEAFF